The text below deals with one TCR beta chain. These data are taken from a study of blood T cell repertoires in COVID-19. About the research overall: The analysed material was cDNA or gDNA that came from T cells, B-cell-depleted T cells, or PBMCs.

The repertoire was sequenced with immunoSEQ multiplex PCR; TCRdb's copy has only in-frame clones and lacks some. The top ten hold 9% to 10% of the sample, which has roughly 30,000 clones, about four fifths seen once. Sequenced material: peripheral blood. The source is a man at least 80 years old with active COVID-19.

The CDR3, as DNA: TGTGCCAGCAGCTTTTCTTATACGCAGTATTTT. As protein: CASSFSYTQYF. The chain uses TRBV5-4 and TRBJ2-3; D is uncertain. The CDR3 spans 11 residues. The V and J ends lost 2 bases and 7 bases respectively, with 5 bases between them. Germline values: CDR1 SGHNT, CDR2 YYREEE (reference sequence).